The 27 T cell receptor beta chains presented below share a single source sample, sequenced in a study of cytomegalovirus exposure and HLA in healthy donors. Use of 60 Vbeta and 13 Jbeta primers characterized the PCR. Clones were sequenced by immunoSEQ multiplex PCR, and TCRdb holds only the in-frame ones, with some missing. The repertoire has 100,000 to 150,000 clones, about 11% of them found once; the top ten carry under 6%. What was sequenced was PBMCs. The receptors originated from a young woman in good health and CMV-seropositive.

V gene TRBV9 combines with J gene TRBJ2-7; 7 bases line up with TRBD1. CDR3 length equals 15 residues. Germline V lookup: CDR1 SGDLS, CDR2 YYNGEE. V lost 3 bases and J lost 2; bases outside the gene matches: 8. CDR3 in amino acids: CASSGGLGTAYEQYF. In DNA, the CDR3 is TGTGCCAGCAGCGGAGGACTCGGGACAGCCTACGAGCAGTACTTC.

This clone was found a few times. The chain combines TRBV28 with TRBJ2-1; 7 positions match TRBD1. The CDR3 covers 14 residues. V dropped 10 bases and J dropped 2; count of bases not matched to a gene: 8. Germline V gene lookup returns CDR1 MDHEN and CDR2 SYDVKM. The CDR3 sequence is CATPDRDTYNEQFF. The CDR3 DNA sequence: TGTGCCACCCCAGACAGGGACACCTACAATGAGCAGTTCTTC.

The chain is built from TRBV2 and TRBJ2-5; 9 positions agree with TRBD1. Germline CDR1 and CDR2: SNHLY and FYNNEI. The CDR3 runs 15 residues. V lost 6 bases, J lost 6 bases, and 11 bases stayed unmatched. Here the CDR3 DNA reads TGTGCCAGCAGCTCCTTTTGGGACAGGGACCAGACCCAGTACTTC. Its translation: CASSSFWDRDQTQYF.

The table lists this clone with a few counts. The V call is TRBV30, the J call TRBJ2-4, with D possibly TRBD1 on 5 matching bases. This CDR3 is 17 amino acids long. The germline gives CDR1 GTSNPN, CDR2 SVGIG (reference sequence). Trimming cost V 3 bases and J 0 bases, with 18 bases left between them. The CDR3 DNA reads TGTGCCTGGAGGACTGCGACAGATGGAAAAGCCAAAAACATTCAGTACTTC. It is translated as CAWRTATDGKAKNIQYF.

The chain recombines TRBV4-1 with TRBJ1-1; 7 bases match TRBD1. With 2 bases clipped from V and 7 bases from J, the junction kept 4 bases outside the gene matches. The germline CDR1 and CDR2 sequences are MGHRA and YSYEKL. The CDR3 extends over 13 amino acids. The CDR3 loop is CASSQLGTVEAFF. The CDR3 DNA sequence: TGCGCCAGCAGCCAACTTGGGACAGTTGAAGCTTTCTTT.

V and J are TRBV7-2 and TRBJ2-3; TRBD1 is a possible D gene (5 bases). V lost 0 bases and J lost 3, with 16 bases in between. In germline, CDR1 is SGHTA, CDR2 FQGNSA. This CDR3 has 17 residues. The CDR3: CASSLADILTETDTQYF. The CDR3 DNA reads TGTGCCAGCAGCTTAGCGGACATTCTAACCGAGACAGATACGCAGTATTTT.

V gene TRBV7-9 combines with J gene TRBJ1-2; D is perhaps TRBD1 (5 bases). This CDR3 region has 12 residues. Looked up from germline, CDR1 is SEHNR and CDR2 is FQNEAQ (reference sequence). The V end lost 5 bases, the J end lost 7 bases, and 11 bases lay between the germline ends. The CDR3 sequence is CASSGQGIGYTF. The CDR3 bases are TGTGCCAGCAGCGGTCAGGGTATTGGCTACACCTTC. Full variable domain (remainder filled in from reference TRBV7-9 and TRBJ1-2): DTGVSQNPRHKITKRGQNVTFRCDPISEHNRLYWYRQTLGQGPEFLTYFQNEAQLEKSRLLSDRFSAERPKGSFSTLEIQRTEQGDSAMYLCASSGQGIGYTFGSGTRLTVV.

In this sample, this clone turned up a few times. The rearrangement uses TRBV7-3 and TRBJ2-2; a weak D match, TRBD1 (5 bases). CDR3 length: 17 amino acids. Germline CDR1 reads SGHTA; CDR2 reads FQGTGA. V was trimmed by 4 bases and J by 4 bases, leaving 19 bases between them. This CDR3 is CASSSSAWVGATGELFF. CDR3 nucleotides: TGTGCCAGCAGCTCCTCTGCCTGGGTAGGGGCCACCGGGGAGCTGTTTTTT.

Only a few counts were recorded for this clone. The chain links TRBV7-9 to TRBJ1-1, with D unclear. The length of the CDR3 is 14 residues. Germline CDR1 reads SEHNR; CDR2 reads FQNEAQ (reference sequence). The V end was cut by 5 bases, the J end by 4 bases, with 14 bases between. For the CDR3, the DNA is TGTGCCAGCAGCCCCCAGGCCGTCGGCACTGAAGCTTTCTTT. This gives the protein CASSPQAVGTEAFF.

This clone was counted only a few times. The chain joins TRBV5-5 to TRBJ1-1; no definite D call. The CDR3 sequence is 13 residues long. Germline CDR1 is SGHKS and CDR2 is YYEKEE (reference sequence). V lost 0 bases and J 3 bases, leaving 6 bases between the germline ends. Here the CDR3 reads CASSLDIDTEAFF. Here the CDR3 DNA reads TGTGCCAGCAGCTTGGATATTGACACTGAAGCTTTCTTT.

This clone was observed a few times. The chain couples TRBV6-1 to TRBJ2-1; 7 nucleotides agree with TRBD1. The CDR3 is made up of 13 amino acids. V lost 8 bases, J lost 7 bases, and 8 bases stayed unmatched. Germline V gene data show CDR1 as MNHNS and CDR2 as SASEGT. CDR3 in DNA: TGTGCCAGCGAGACAGGGCTTATAAATGAGCAGTTCTTC. Its protein product is CASETGLINEQFF.

This clone has just a few counts. The V call is TRBV11-2, the J call TRBJ2-1; TRBD2 might be the D (5 bases). Germline V gives CDR1 SGHAT, CDR2 FQNNGV. V lost 8 bases to trimming and J lost 9 bases, with 8 bases between them. The CDR3 has 10 amino acids. The CDR3 sequence is CASGGREQFF. CDR3 in DNA: TGTGCCAGCGGAGGACGTGAGCAGTTCTTC.

The chain uses TRBV7-9 and TRBJ2-1, with 8 bases identical to TRBD2. The CDR3 totals 17 residues. Germline loops: CDR1 SEHNR, CDR2 FQNEAQ (reference sequence). V was pared by 3 bases and J by 0 bases, with 7 bases of the junction left unmatched. CDR3 sequence (DNA): TGTGCCAGCAGCTTGGGTTGGACTAGCCCCTCCTACAATGAGCAGTTCTTC. Amino acid sequence: CASSLGWTSPSYNEQFF.

Only a few counts were recorded for this clone. V and J are TRBV27 and TRBJ1-1; D may be TRBD1 (6 bases). The ends were cut back, 3 bases at V and 4 bases at J, with 15 bases in the middle. The CDR3 runs to 15 residues. CDR1 and CDR2 (germline): MNHEY, SMNVEV (reference sequence). The CDR3 is CASSFSGDLGTEAFF. The DNA of the CDR3 is TGTGCCAGCAGTTTCTCAGGGGATCTGGGCACTGAAGCTTTCTTT.

This sequence joins TRBV2 and TRBJ2-1, with D possibly matching TRBD2 (5 bases). Trimming left V 7 bases short and J 3 bases short, with 13 bases between. The CDR3 contains 14 residues. Germline assignment: CDR1 SNHLY and CDR2 FYNNEI. CDR3 sequence reads: CASTGKAGYNEQFF. CDR3 coding DNA: TGTGCCAGCACGGGGAAGGCCGGCTACAATGAGCAGTTCTTC.

This clone was counted a few times. V and J are TRBV5-4 and TRBJ2-6; possible D gene TRBD2, 5 bases. Trimming took off 9 bases at V and 4 bases at J, with 23 bases between the two ends. The CDR3 contains 17 residues. Germline CDR1 and CDR2: SGHNT and YYREEE (reference sequence). CDR3 protein: CAINGLAKGDGANVLTF. In nucleotides, the CDR3 is TGTGCCATCAATGGACTGGCCAAGGGTGACGGGGCCAACGTCCTGACTTTC. Supplemented by reference TRBV5-4 and TRBJ2-6, the full variable domain reads ETGVTQSPTHLIKTRGQQVTLRCSSQSGHNTVSWYQQALGQGPQFIFQYYREEENGRGNFPPRFSGLQFPNYSSELNVNALELDDSALYLCAINGLAKGDGANVLTFGAGSRLTVL.

The J gene is TRBJ2-2, the V gene TRBV14; 8 bases align to TRBD2. The CDR3 runs to 15 residues. CDR1 SGHDN and CDR2 FVKESK come from the germline V gene. J lost 7 bases, V lost 1 base, and 5 bases had no gene match. DNA of the CDR3: TGTGCCAGCAGCCAAGTACGAACTAGCGGCGGGGAGCTGTTTTTT. Translating it yields CASSQVRTSGGELFF.

The chain uses TRBV7-6 and TRBJ1-1, with D unclear. The ends were cut back, 2 bases at V and 4 bases at J, with 11 bases in the middle. The germline gives CDR1 SGHVS, CDR2 FNYEAQ. The CDR3 runs to 14 residues. The CDR3: CASSLNRGGTEAFF. The CDR3 DNA follows: TGTGCCAGCAGCTTAAATCGGGGAGGCACTGAAGCTTTCTTT.

The chain employs TRBV4-1 and TRBJ2-1; 12 nucleotides align to TRBD2. CDR3 length: 17 residues. J was trimmed by 12 bases and V by 2 bases; bases with no gene match: 14. Germline CDR1 and CDR2: MGHRA and YSYEKL. The CDR3 sequence is CASSQTPGLAGRSAQFF. DNA for the CDR3: TGCGCCAGCAGCCAAACTCCGGGACTAGCGGGCCGAAGTGCGCAGTTCTTC.

In its sample, this clone was seen a few times. The chain has TRBV5-4 and TRBJ2-7; tentatively, D is TRBD2 (5 bases). This CDR3 is 13 amino acids long. The germline gives CDR1 SGHNT, CDR2 YYREEE (reference sequence). Trimming stripped 4 bases from V and 3 bases from J, with 11 bases between. CDR3 sequence: CASSNTGSYEQYF. DNA for the CDR3: TGTGCCAGCAGCAACACGGGAAGCTACGAGCAGTACTTC.

The sample holds a few counts of this clone. The rearrangement links TRBV18 to TRBJ2-7, with D possibly being TRBD2 (5 bases). The V end lost 3 bases, the J end lost 6 bases, and 12 bases lay between the germline ends. The CDR3 runs 13 residues. From germline, CDR1 is KGHSH and CDR2 LQKENI. The CDR3 nucleotides are TGTGCCAGCTCACCTAAGAGGGAACGCGAGCAGTACTTC. Protein product: CASSPKREREQYF. Full variable domain (remainder filled in from reference TRBV18 and TRBJ2-7): NAGVMQNPRHLVRRRGQEARLRCSPMKGHSHVYWYRQLPEEGLKFMVYLQKENIIDESGMPKERFSAEFPKEGPSILRIQQVVRGDSAAYFCASSPKREREQYFGPGTRLTVT.

The chain recombines TRBV7-3 with TRBJ2-3; 10 bases agree with TRBD2. Germline CDR1 reads SGHTA; CDR2 reads FQGTGA. The CDR3 spans 19 residues. Germline trimming cut 5 bases from V and 6 bases from J; bases unmatched to any gene: 20. The DNA of the CDR3 is TGTGCCAGCAGCGAAGGGTCCCCGGGACTAGCGACCCGGCGGGATACGCAGTATTTT. Protein: CASSEGSPGLATRRDTQYF.

This clone was detected a few times. The chain's CDR3 is CASSEKGTGNNQPQHF. The CDR3 region has the DNA TGTGCCAGCAGTGAAAAGGGGACAGGGAACAATCAGCCCCAGCATTTT. The V and J genes are TRBV6-1 and TRBJ1-5; 9 bases match TRBD1. The J segment lost 3 bases and the V segment lost 2 bases, leaving 5 bases of the junction unmatched. Germline loops: CDR1 MNHNS, CDR2 SASEGT. This CDR3 is built from 16 residues.

The chain joins TRBV5-1 to TRBJ2-7; 7 bases line up with TRBD2. Germline CDR1 is SGHRS and CDR2 is YFSETQ. V lost 3 bases and J lost 4; bases outside the gene matches: 10. This CDR3 spans 15 amino acids. CDR3 nucleotide sequence: TGCGCCAGCAGCTCCAACCAGGGAGGGGAATACGAGCAGTACTTC. It specifies CASSSNQGGEYEQYF.

The V call is TRBV6-1, the J call TRBJ2-1; D remains ambiguous. Trimming took 5 bases from V and 1 from J, leaving 9 bases between them. The CDR3 contains 14 residues. Germline V gene data show CDR1 as MNHNS and CDR2 as SASEGT. The CDR3 protein is CASSWRRSYNEQFF. CDR3 nucleotides: TGTGCCAGCAGTTGGAGACGGTCCTACAATGAGCAGTTCTTC.

The chain employs TRBV9 and TRBJ2-7; tentatively, D is TRBD2 (5 bases). The V end lost 0 bases, the J end lost 5 bases, and 12 bases lay between the germline ends. Germline CDR1 and CDR2: SGDLS and YYNGEE. CDR3 length equals 14 residues. The CDR3, as DNA: TGTGCCAGCAGCGTAGACCTAGCTACGCACGAGCAGTACTTC. It encodes CASSVDLATHEQYF.

The J gene is TRBJ2-1, the V gene TRBV27; 8 bases align to TRBD2. CDR3 length equals 13 residues. V was clipped by 3 bases and J by 7 bases; unmatched bases: 2. Germline-derived CDR1 and CDR2 are MNHEY and SMNVEV (reference sequence). The CDR3 region has the DNA TGTGCCAGCAGTTTGGCTAGCGGGAATGAGCAGTTCTTC. It codes for CASSLASGNEQFF.